One and the same sample provided the 8 T cell receptor beta chains below, sequenced in a study of PD-L1 blockade in urothelial cancer. The table came from immunoSEQ multiplex PCR; TCRdb's copy has only in-frame clones and leaves some out. This table holds some 53,000 clones, 77% found once. Sequenced here: PBMCs, sampled around atezolizumab (anti-PD-L1) treatment. The receptors derive from a man in his 70s with urothelial cancer.

This rearrangement joins TRBV25-1 to TRBJ2-7, with 7 bases identical to TRBD2. The CDR3 sequence is 13 residues long. With 3 bases clipped from V and 5 bases from J, the junction kept 4 bases outside the gene matches. Germline CDR1 and CDR2: MGHDK and SYGVNS. CDR3 in DNA: TGTGCCAGCAGTGACCTCGGGAGGAACGAGCAGTACTTC. Translation gives CASSDLGRNEQYF.

The chain's CDR3 is CASSLGDTVYEQYF. The CDR3 DNA sequence: TGCGCCAGCAGCTTAGGGGATACGGTCTACGAGCAGTACTTC. This chain connects TRBV5-1 to TRBJ2-7, with D possibly TRBD1 on 5 matching bases. Trimming took 2 bases from V and 3 from J, leaving 12 bases between them. CDR3 size: 14 residues. CDR1 and CDR2 from the germline V gene are SGHRS and YFSETQ.

The genes are TRBV5-1 and TRBJ2-3; 14 nucleotides agree with TRBD2. CDR3 length equals 18 residues. The germline gives CDR1 SGHRS, CDR2 YFSETQ. Unmatched junction bases numbered 7, after V lost 4 bases and J lost 0 bases. The CDR3 sequence is CASSRGLAGGLSTDTQYF. Here the CDR3 DNA reads TGCGCCAGCAGCCGCGGACTAGCGGGGGGCCTTAGCACAGATACGCAGTATTTT.

The chain recombines TRBV28 with TRBJ1-4; perhaps TRBD1 as D (6 bases). Germline V gene data show CDR1 as MDHEN and CDR2 as SYDVKM. The CDR3 runs to 17 residues. Trimming left V 5 bases short and J 8 bases short, with 24 bases between. DNA for the CDR3: TGTGCCAGCAGTCCATACAGCCGAGGGTTCCAGGGGGAAAAACTGTTTTTT. Translation gives CASSPYSRGFQGEKLFF. Variable domain in full (rest from reference TRBV28 and TRBJ1-4): DVKVTQSSRYLVKRTGEKVFLECVQDMDHENMFWYRQDPGLGLRLIYFSYDVKMKEKGDIPEGYSVSREKKERFSLILESASTNQTSMYLCASSPYSRGFQGEKLFFGSGTQLSVL.

The chain uses TRBV30 and TRBJ2-7, with 7 positions matching TRBD2. Germline V lookup: CDR1 GTSNPN, CDR2 SVGIG (reference sequence). Trimming cost V 3 bases and J 6 bases; bases outside gene matches: 8. The CDR3 loop spans 13 amino acids. The CDR3 loop reads CAWSGRSTGEQYF. CDR3 nucleotides: TGTGCCTGGAGCGGGAGGTCAACGGGCGAGCAGTACTTC.

This clone was detected once. CDR3 DNA: TGTGCCAGTAGTACTGGGACTAGCGGAGCAGAGCAGTTCTTC. It yields the protein CASSTGTSGAEQFF. The chain links TRBV19 to TRBJ2-1; 11 nucleotides align to TRBD2. The CDR3 is made up of 14 amino acids. Germline assignment: CDR1 LNHDA and CDR2 SQIVND (reference sequence). The junction had 6 bases not matched to a gene; V was cut back by 4 bases and J by 10 bases.

This chain connects TRBV7-8 to TRBJ2-3; 8 bases agree with TRBD2. The CDR3 is 19 residues long. CDR1 is SGHVS and CDR2 is FQNEAQ in the germline V gene. The V and J ends lost 5 bases and 4 bases, in that order; junction bases with no gene match: 20. The DNA for the CDR3 is TGTGCCAGCAGCGCGTACCGAGTTCCGACTAGCGATGTGCCAGATACGCAGTATTTT. Protein sequence: CASSAYRVPTSDVPDTQYF. The complete variable domain, with remaining parts taken from reference TRBV7-8 and TRBJ2-3, reads GAGVSQSPRYKVAKRGQDVALRCDPISGHVSLFWYQQALGQGPEFLTYFQNEAQLDKSGLPSDRFFAERPEGSVSTLKIQRTQQEDSAVYLCASSAYRVPTSDVPDTQYFGPGTRLTVL.

The chain joins TRBV28 to TRBJ1-4; the match to TRBD1 covers 8 bases. J gave up 8 bases and V 3 bases, and 8 bases lay outside the gene matches. From germline, CDR1 is MDHEN and CDR2 SYDVKM. The CDR3 sequence is 15 residues long. CDR3 bases: TGTGCCAGCAGTTTCGCTACAGGGGGAAACGAAAAACTGTTTTTT. Translation gives CASSFATGGNEKLFF.